This T cell receptor (beta chain) was observed in a study of blood T cells in healthy people across ages. Study outcomes and limitations: A strong correlation between TCR beta diversity and naive T cell percentage was seen. Estimates based on one million T cells were treated as lower bounds.

This CDR3 spans 14 amino acids. The germline V gene has CDR1 MNHNY and CDR2 SVGAGI (reference sequence). A second PCR, run for roughly 7 to 11 cycles, used a sample-barcoded 5' primer plus a J-beta primer mix. One entry per CDR3 protein, called by TCRdb with MiXCR from the 5' RACE reads. The profile shows about 930,000 distinct CDR3 sequences, about 28% of them singletons. This clonotype has ten or more counts. Its target is unknown. The junction shows a germline mismatch at one end, possibly a read error. These data were likewise used in another study, on T cells of mothers and their children. This second report adds: The analysis detected no persistent microchimeric T cell clones.

The J gene is TRBJ2-5, the V gene TRBV6-6, with 11 bases matching TRBD2. The sample taken for sequencing was blood. The receptor comes from a woman between 40 and 50 years old in good health. This chain's CDR3 is CASRLAGGGEAQYF. In DNA form, the CDR3 reads TGTGCCAGCAGGCTAGCGGGGGGAGGAGAGGCCCAGTACTTC.